This T cell receptor beta chain was profiled in a study of blood T cell repertoires in COVID-19. Background on the study: Both acute and convalescent COVID-19 samples were obtained from the United States, Italy and Spain.

Measured with immunoSEQ multiplex PCR; TCRdb has only the in-frame clones, and not every one. The sample lists about 250,000 clones; about 85% were seen once. Germline loops: CDR1 MNHEY, CDR2 SVGAGI. This CDR3 spans 13 amino acids. V lost 5 bases and J 7 bases, leaving 11 bases between the germline ends. This clonotype was sampled from a man aged 18 to 35 with active or convalescent COVID-19. The specimen sequenced was peripheral blood. The chain recombines TRBV6-5 with TRBJ1-4; possibly TRBD1 for D (5 bases). The DNA for the CDR3 is TGTGCCAGCAGTACGCAGGGCCCTGAAAAACTGTTTTTT. Its translation is CASSTQGPEKLFF.